A selection of T cell receptor beta chains follows, all from one sample in a study of cytomegalovirus exposure and HLA in healthy donors. Some clones are missing from TCRdb's copy, which holds only in-frame ones; the method was immunoSEQ multiplex PCR. The sample has 80,000 to 100,000 clones, around 80% seen once; the top ten hold roughly 1.4%. Material for sequencing was PBMCs. The receptors derive from a man between 35 and 55 years old in good health and CMV-seronegative. The CDR3 runs from the conserved cysteine through the conserved F or W. The order of the fields is V gene, CDR3 protein.

V: TRBV5-1
CDR3: CASSLGGTGGSYEQYF

V: TRBV5-6
CDR3: CASSQLPGQGFSGANVLTF

V: TRBV4-1
CDR3: CASSQSRDREGYTF

V: TRBV7-2
CDR3: CASSEGTGVYGYTF

V: TRBV6-9
CDR3: CASSKWTSGGSTDTQYF

V: TRBV5-8
CDR3: CASSFRSSRGLPEQYF

V: TRBV2
CDR3: CASSPGTGLEKLFF

V: TRBV29-1
CDR3: CSVENAAGLYNEQFF

V: TRBV6-1
CDR3: CASSLGANYGYTF

V: TRBV28
CDR3: CASSAPGQGATEAFF

V: TRBV5-6
CDR3: CASSLAGNTEAFF

V: TRBV7-6
CDR3: CASSPGTAVKEQYF

V: TRBV10-2
CDR3: CASRAGGYNEQFF

V: TRBV6-1
CDR3: CASSEPCGYTF

V: TRBV11-2
CDR3: CATSGGRAEKLFF

V: TRBV5-1
CDR3: CASSLDRETYEQYF

V: TRBV9
CDR3: CASSVTHDRDEQYF

V: TRBV6-1
CDR3: CASLTSGGYNEQFF

V: TRBV30
CDR3: CAWTKQKSNQPQHF

V: TRBV28
CDR3: CASSSPPTGGYEQYF

V: TRBV5-1
CDR3: CASSLSGTGTYEQYF

V: TRBV7-9
CDR3: CASSHRGFYEQYF

V: TRBV27
CDR3: CASYRDGELFF

V: TRBV28
CDR3: CATPSGVYEQYF

V: TRBV10-3
CDR3: CAISGELKTGSYEQYF

V: TRBV27
CDR3: CASKRTSASDEQYF

V: TRBV5-8
CDR3: CASSPPGGSGANVLTF

V: TRBV5-5
CDR3: CASSLVGRSYEQYF

V: TRBV19
CDR3: CASRLRAYTDTQYF

V: TRBV6-1
CDR3: CASQGQGASPLHF

V: TRBV5-1
CDR3: CASSLGSGTGGDEQYF

V: TRBV18
CDR3: CASSPRQGGSPLHF

V: TRBV15
CDR3: CATSPRTGSYEQYF

V: TRBV30
CDR3: CAWGQGGREAFF

V: TRBV28
CDR3: CASIGAGGTYNEQFF

V: TRBV5-1
CDR3: CASSFGRTGGSELFF

V: TRBV5-6
CDR3: CASSTMTESSGNTIYF

V: TRBV7-8
CDR3: CASSPLEAVNQPQHF

V: TRBV29-1
CDR3: CSTPDRFNEQFF

V: TRBV6-5
CDR3: CASTTGTAYGYTF

V: TRBV5-1
CDR3: CASSNSGGGELFF